This T cell receptor (beta chain) originates from a study of blood T cell repertoires in COVID-19. Study as a whole: Sites in the United States, Italy and Spain provided acute and convalescent COVID-19 samples.

Sequencing used immunoSEQ multiplex PCR; TCRdb keeps in-frame clones, though not all of them. The data contain about 330,000 clones, 65% to 90% of them seen just once; the ten biggest clones take up just over 7%. This TCR came from a human donor in a cohort sampled during active COVID-19. The sample consisted of peripheral blood.

The CDR3 DNA is TGTGCCAGCACCCGAGCAGGGGCCGTGACGGAAGCTTTCTTT. Residues: CASTRAGAVTEAFF. V gene TRBV25-1 combines with J gene TRBJ1-1, with D perhaps TRBD1 (6 bases). V lost 7 bases to trimming and J lost 8 bases, with 20 bases between them. The germline V gene encodes CDR1 MGHDK and CDR2 SYGVNS. The CDR3 is 14 amino acids.